This TCR beta chain was captured by sequencing in a study of T cell responses to AZD1222 COVID-19 vaccine. The CDR3 is made up of 13 amino acids. With 7 bases removed from V and 0 bases from J, the gap between germline ends came to 7 bases. The repertoire was sequenced with immunoSEQ multiplex PCR; TCRdb's copy has only in-frame clones and lacks some. Among roughly 65,000 clones listed, around 83% were seen once. The source was peripheral blood, collected on day 0 of AZD1222 vaccination. The gene calls are TRBV12-3 or TRBV12-4 and TRBJ2-1; no firm D call. The source of this sequence is an adult in good health. The CDR3 spells CASTPSSYNEQFF. In nucleotides, the CDR3 is TGTGCCAGCACCCCCTCCTCCTACAATGAGCAGTTCTTC.